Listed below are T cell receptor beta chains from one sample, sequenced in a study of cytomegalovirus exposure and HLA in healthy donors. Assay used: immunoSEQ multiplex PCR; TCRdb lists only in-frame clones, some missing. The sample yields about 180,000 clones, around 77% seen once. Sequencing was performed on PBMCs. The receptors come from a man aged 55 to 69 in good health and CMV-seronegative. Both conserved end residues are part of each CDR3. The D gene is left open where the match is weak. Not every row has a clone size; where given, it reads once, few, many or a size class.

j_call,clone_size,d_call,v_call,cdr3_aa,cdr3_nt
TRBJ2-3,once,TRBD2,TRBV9,CASSARTSGTDTQYF,TGTGCCAGCAGCGCCAGGACTAGCGGGACAGATACGCAGTATTTT
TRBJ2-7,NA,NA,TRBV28,CASSPGGSYEQYF,TGTGCCAGCAGTCCCGGGGGCTCCTACGAGCAGTACTTC
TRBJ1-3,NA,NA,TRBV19,CASRMKPDSFSGNTIYF,TGTGCCAGTAGGATGAAACCGGACAGCTTCTCTGGAAACACCATATATTTT
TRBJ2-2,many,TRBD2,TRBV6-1,CASSPVAGAGELFF,TGTGCCAGCAGTCCCGTAGCGGGGGCCGGGGAGCTGTTTTTT
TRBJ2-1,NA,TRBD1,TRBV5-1,CASSSEPRDRGLNEQFF,TGCGCCAGCAGCTCCGAACCCCGGGACAGGGGGCTAAATGAGCAGTTCTTC
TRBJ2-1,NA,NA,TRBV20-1,CSAGLYNEQFF,TGCAGTGCTGGACTTTACAATGAGCAGTTCTTC
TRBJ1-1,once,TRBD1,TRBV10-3,CAISKGQGLNTEAFF,TGTGCCATCAGTAAGGGACAGGGCCTGAACACTGAAGCTTTCTTT
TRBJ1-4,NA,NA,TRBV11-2,CASSLVLNEKLFF,TGTGCCAGCAGCTTAGTCCTTAATGAAAAACTGTTTTTT
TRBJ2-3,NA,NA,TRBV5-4,CASSLELGGTDTQYF,TGTGCCAGCAGCTTGGAACTGGGGGGAACAGATACGCAGTATTTT
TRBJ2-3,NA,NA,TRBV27,CASSLFITDTQYF,TGTGCCAGCAGTTTATTCATCACAGATACGCAGTATTTT
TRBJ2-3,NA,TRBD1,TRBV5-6,CASSLWAGGGTDTQYF,TGTGCCAGCAGCCTGTGGGCAGGGGGCGGCACAGATACGCAGTATTTT
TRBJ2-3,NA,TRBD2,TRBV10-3,CAISQLAGGSTDTQYF,TGTGCCATCAGTCAACTAGCGGGGGGGAGCACAGATACGCAGTATTTT
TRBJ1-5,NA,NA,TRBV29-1,CSVRGAGLNQPQHF,TGCAGCGTTCGGGGAGCAGGTCTCAATCAGCCCCAGCATTTT
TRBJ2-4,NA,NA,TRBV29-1,CSVWTDRNIQYF,TGCAGCGTTTGGACAGATCGGAACATTCAGTACTTC
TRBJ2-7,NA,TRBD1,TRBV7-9,CASSLDQGVAYEQYF,TGTGCCAGCAGCTTAGATCAGGGGGTGGCCTACGAGCAGTACTTC
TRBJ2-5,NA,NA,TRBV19,CASSWTAQETQYF,TGTGCCAGTAGCTGGACAGCACAAGAGACCCAGTACTTC
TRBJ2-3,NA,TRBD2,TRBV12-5,CASGTPKRGGSDTQYF,TGTGCTAGTGGTACCCCTAAGCGGGGAGGGTCAGATACGCAGTATTTT
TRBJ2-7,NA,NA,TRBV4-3,CASSQDLGSEQYF,TGCGCCAGCAGCCAAGATTTAGGGAGCGAGCAGTACTTC
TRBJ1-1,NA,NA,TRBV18,CASSPAGGGNTEAFF,TGTGCCAGCTCACCCGCAGGAGGTGGTAACACTGAAGCTTTCTTT
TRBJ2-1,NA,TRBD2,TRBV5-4,CASSTQAGGTYNEQFF,TGTGCCAGCAGCACCCAAGCGGGAGGCACCTACAATGAGCAGTTCTTC
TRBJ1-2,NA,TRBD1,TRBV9,CASAGTGDMGNYGYTF,TGTGCCAGTGCCGGGACAGGGGACATGGGGAACTATGGCTACACCTTC
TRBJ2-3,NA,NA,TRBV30,CAWRKELTDTQYF,TGTGCCTGGAGAAAGGAGCTCACAGATACGCAGTATTTT
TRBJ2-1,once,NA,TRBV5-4,CASSLDFLVTNEQFF,TGTGCCAGCAGCCTCGACTTCTTGGTGACTAATGAGCAGTTCTTC
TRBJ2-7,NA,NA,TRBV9,CASSVAEGESYEQYF,TGTGCCAGCAGCGTAGCTGAGGGTGAGTCCTACGAGCAGTACTTC
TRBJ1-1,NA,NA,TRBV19,CASSIGRDTEAFF,TGTGCCAGTAGTATAGGGAGGGACACTGAAGCTTTCTTT
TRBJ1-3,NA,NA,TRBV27,CASSTPRHSSGNTIYF,TGTGCCAGCAGTACGCCCAGACACTCCTCTGGAAACACCATATATTTT
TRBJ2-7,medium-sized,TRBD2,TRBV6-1,CASSALAGVYEQYF,TGTGCCAGCAGTGCCCTAGCGGGAGTGTACGAGCAGTACTTC
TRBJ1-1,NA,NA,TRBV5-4,CASSLRDMNTEAFF,TGTGCCAGCAGCTTGAGAGACATGAACACTGAAGCTTTCTTT
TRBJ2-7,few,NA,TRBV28,CAHGVPHEQYF,TGTGCGCACGGGGTTCCACACGAGCAGTACTTC
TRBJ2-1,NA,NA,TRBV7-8,CASSRFGTYNEQFF,TGTGCCAGCAGCCGCTTCGGGACCTACAATGAGCAGTTCTTC
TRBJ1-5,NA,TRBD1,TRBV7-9,CASSQDRGTQPQHF,TGTGCCAGCAGCCAGGACAGGGGCACTCAGCCCCAGCATTTT
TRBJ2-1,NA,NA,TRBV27,CASSLSRDEQFF,TGTGCCAGCAGTTTATCGAGGGATGAGCAGTTCTTC
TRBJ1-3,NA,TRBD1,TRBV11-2,CASSGTGHTIYF,TGTGCCAGCAGCGGGACAGGGCACACCATATATTTT
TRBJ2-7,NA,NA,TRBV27,CASSSLSYEQYF,TGTGCCAGCAGTTCCCTATCCTACGAGCAGTACTTC